This T cell receptor (beta chain) appears in the sequencing data of a study of technical replicates of blood from a few donors. The method was immunoSEQ multiplex PCR; TCRdb's version includes in-frame clones alone and lacks a portion of them. The top ten clones hold approximately 9% of a sample with 9,500 to 15,000 clones, approximately 90% of them seen once. This CDR3 has 14 amino acids. Germline CDR1 and CDR2: SSHAT and FNYEAQ (reference sequence). V shed 1 base, J shed 4 bases, and the junction held 3 bases outside the gene matches. The chain carries TRBV7-7 and TRBJ2-7; 8 bases agree with TRBD2. Sequencing used PBMCs. This TCR was sampled from a human donor in good health. The CDR3 here is CASSLESSGYEQYF. In nucleotides, the CDR3 is TGTGCCAGCAGCTTAGAGTCTAGCGGGTACGAGCAGTACTTC.